These 27 T cell receptor beta chains originate from one sample sequenced in a study of blood T cells in healthy people across ages. With a J-beta primer mix and a sample-barcoded 5' primer, a second PCR ran about 6 to 11 cycles. TCRdb processed the 5' RACE reads anew with MiXCR; each CDR3 protein has one entry. The data hold roughly 680,000 distinct CDR3 sequences, with around 21% observed a single time. The sequenced material came from blood. These receptors all come from a man in his 70s in good health.

The chain is built from TRBV20-1 and TRBJ2-7, with TRBD2 identical over 14 bases. The CDR3 covers 18 residues. From germline, CDR1 is DFQATT and CDR2 SNEGSKA (reference sequence). The V gene end was trimmed by 4 bases and the J gene end by 6 bases; junction bases not matched to a gene: 17. CDR3 DNA sequence: TGCAGTGCTACCTGGGCGGGGACTAGCGGGAGTAGGGGTTTCGAGCAGTACTTC. Encoded protein: CSATWAGTSGSRGFEQYF.

This clonotype was observed a handful of times. The chain has TRBV3-1 and TRBJ1-2; possible D gene TRBD1, 5 bases. CDR3 size: 14 residues. Trimming took off 1 base at V and 8 bases at J, with 14 bases between the two ends. Germline CDR1 is LGHDT and CDR2 is YNNKEL (reference sequence). The CDR3 sequence: CASSQGNRTGGYTF. CDR3 nucleotide sequence: TGTGCCAGCAGCCAAGGGAACAGGACGGGGGGCTACACCTTC.

The rearrangement links TRBV12-3 or TRBV12-4 to TRBJ2-5, with D perhaps TRBD2 (6 bases). This CDR3 comprises 15 residues. Trimming removed 4 bases at V and 2 bases at J, with 14 bases between. The CDR3 DNA reads as TGTGCCAGCAGTTCTACGGGAGTTGGACAAGAGACCCAGTACTTC. Its translation is CASSSTGVGQETQYF.

V and J are TRBV10-3 and TRBJ1-6; no reliable D call. Per germline, CDR1 ENHRY and CDR2 SYGVKD. The CDR3 spans 14 residues. Trimming took 3 bases from V and 7 from J, leaving 10 bases between them. The chain's CDR3 is CAISDTGGNSPLHF. The DNA of the CDR3 is TGTGCCATCAGTGACACGGGAGGGAATTCACCCCTCCACTTT.

This clonotype came up a few times. The chain joins TRBV20-1 to TRBJ1-1, with a possible D match to TRBD1 (6 bases). V lost 8 bases, J lost 1 base, and 20 bases lay in between. This CDR3 is built from 15 residues. The germline V gene encodes CDR1 DFQATT and CDR2 SNEGSKA (reference sequence). CDR3 loop: CSLPQWRGANTEAFF. For the CDR3, the DNA is TGCAGTTTACCCCAATGGAGGGGGGCGAACACTGAAGCTTTCTTT.

Concerning this clonotype: Likely a read error: the CDR3 ends without its conserved phenylalanine or tryptophan. The rearrangement links TRBV19 to TRBJ2-2; 9 bases are shared with TRBD1. The germline gives CDR1 LNHDA, CDR2 SQIVND (reference sequence). The CDR3 contains 15 residues. Germline trimming cut 6 bases from V and 5 bases from J; bases unmatched to any gene: 7. The CDR3, as DNA: TGTGCCAGTAGAAACACAGGGGGCTATACCGGGGAGCTGTTTTTG. Encoded protein: CASRNTGGYTGELFL.

The chain carries TRBV29-1 and TRBJ2-7, with TRBD2 as a possible D gene (6 bases). The V gene lost 0 bases and the J gene lost 4 bases, with 13 bases spanning the gap. Germline CDR1 SQVTM, CDR2 ANQGSEA. CDR3 length equals 14 residues. CDR3 region: CSVEDRGRSYEQYF. For the CDR3, the DNA is TGCAGCGTTGAAGATCGGGGGAGGTCTTACGAGCAGTACTTC.

On this clonotype: A single base separates this from a much larger clone, so it may be a read error. V and J are TRBV13 and TRBJ1-4, with D perhaps TRBD1 (5 bases). Per the germline V gene, CDR1 is PRHDT and CDR2 is FYEKMQ (reference sequence). The CDR3 spans 12 residues. CDR3 protein: CASSSGDRGRVF. CDR3 DNA: TGTGCCAGCAGCTCGGGTGACCGGGGGAGGGTTTTT.

On this clonotype: One end of the junction is discordant with germline, which a read error may explain. The chain couples TRBV11-2 to TRBJ2-1; no clear D gene. TRBJ2-5 matches the DNA end more closely, so the J call is doubtful. The CDR3 extends over 12 amino acids. Germline values: CDR1 SGHAT, CDR2 FQNNGV. For the CDR3, the DNA is TGTGCCAGCATCGGTAGTCAAGGGACCCAGTACTTC. This translates into CASIGSQGTQYF.

The chain links TRBV6-1 to TRBJ2-5, with TRBD2 matching 8 bases. With the DNA end fitting TRBJ2-7 better, the J assignment may be wrong. Per germline, CDR1 MNHNS and CDR2 SASEGT. The CDR3 has 13 residues. The DNA of the CDR3 is TGTGCCAGCAGACTAGCGGATTCCTACGAGCAGTACTTC. The encoded protein is CASRLADSYEQYF.

The V and J genes are TRBV15 and TRBJ2-3, with D perhaps TRBD2 (5 bases). The germline V gene has CDR1 LNHNV and CDR2 YYDKDF (reference sequence). The CDR3 contains 16 residues. Trimming removed 1 base at V and 5 bases at J, with 16 bases between. CDR3 sequence reads: CATSRGGLTSGDTQYF. The CDR3 DNA is TGTGCCACCAGCAGAGGCGGGCTGACCTCTGGAGATACGCAGTATTTT.

The genes are TRBV19 and TRBJ2-5; TRBD2 matches at 7 bases. TRBJ2-7 explains the end of the DNA better; the J call may be wrong. This CDR3 comprises 14 residues. The germline V gene has CDR1 LNHDA and CDR2 SQIVND (reference sequence). CDR3 nucleotides: TGTGCCAGTAGTATAGCTAGCGGAGTAAACGAGCAGTACTTC. Translating it yields CASSIASGVNEQYF.

The chain combines TRBV5-5 with TRBJ2-5; D ambiguous. Matching the DNA end better, TRBJ2-7 makes the J call doubtful. This CDR3 has 14 residues. Germline assignment: CDR1 SGHKS and CDR2 YYEKEE (reference sequence). Written as DNA, the CDR3 is TGTGCCAGCAGCTTCCTACAGAACCTTTACGAGCAGTACTTC. As protein: CASSFLQNLYEQYF.

V usage is TRBV18 and J usage is TRBJ2-5; possibly TRBD2 for D (5 bases). The J call may be wrong; the DNA end is better matched by TRBJ2-1. The germline V gene encodes CDR1 KGHSH and CDR2 LQKENI. The CDR3 extends over 11 amino acids. The CDR3: CASFRGNEQFF. DNA of the CDR3: TGTGCCAGCTTTCGGGGCAATGAGCAGTTCTTC.

The V gene is TRBV5-6, the J gene TRBJ1-2, with TRBD1 as a possible D gene (6 bases). This CDR3 is built from 14 residues. V was trimmed by 0 bases and J by 4 bases, leaving 10 bases between them. Germline CDR1 reads SGHDT; CDR2 reads YYEEEE. In DNA, the CDR3 is TGTGCCAGCAGCTTGGGACAGGTTTCCTATGGCTACACCTTC. Translated, it gives CASSLGQVSYGYTF.

For this clonotype: At one boundary the junction diverges from the germline segment, which might be a read error. V usage is TRBV3-1 and J usage is TRBJ2-1; 7 bases map to TRBD2. CDR1 is LGHDT and CDR2 is YNNKEL in the germline V gene (reference sequence). CDR3 length equals 16 residues. CDR3 DNA sequence: TGTGCCAGCAGCTCAATTAGCGGGCGCTCCCGCAATGACCAGTTCTTC. Amino acids: CASSSISGRSRNDQFF.

This clonotype was recorded a few times. The chain recombines TRBV5-1 with TRBJ2-7; 9 nucleotides line up with TRBD2. CDR1 is SGHRS and CDR2 is YFSETQ in the germline V gene. J lost 4 bases, V lost 2 bases, and 13 bases had no gene match. The CDR3 contains 17 residues. Here the CDR3 reads CASSFLGLAGETYEQYF. CDR3 nucleotides: TGCGCCAGCAGCTTTTTGGGGTTAGCGGGAGAAACGTACGAGCAGTACTTC.

The CDR3 nucleotides are TGTGCCACCCAGACAGGGGATGCAACTAATGAAAAACTGTTTTTT. As protein: CATQTGDATNEKLFF. The chain links TRBV28 to TRBJ1-4, with 8 bases identical to TRBD1. CDR3 length: 15 amino acids. Trimming removed 10 bases from V and 0 bases from J; junction bases left unmatched: 7. CDR1 and CDR2 (germline): MDHEN, SYDVKM.

This clonotype was observed a handful of times. This chain joins TRBV5-1 and TRBJ2-5, with D possibly matching TRBD2 (6 bases). Germline CDR1 is SGHRS and CDR2 is YFSETQ. Trimming left V 0 bases short and J 4 bases short, with 10 bases between. The CDR3 is 14 residues long. The CDR3 DNA sequence: TGCGCCAGCAGCTTGGGTCGGGAGACAGAGACCCAGTACTTC. Encoded protein: CASSLGRETETQYF.

The chain is built from TRBV10-3 and TRBJ2-3; possibly TRBD1 for D (7 bases). With 3 bases removed from V and 2 bases from J, the gap between germline ends came to 15 bases. Germline CDR1 and CDR2: ENHRY and SYGVKD. This CDR3 contains 16 residues. The DNA for the CDR3 is TGTGCCATCAGTGAAGGAGGGACAGCCCACACAGATACGCAGTATTTT. Translation gives CAISEGGTAHTDTQYF.

This chain joins TRBV5-1 and TRBJ1-1, with D unclear. Deletions cut 2 bases from V and 4 bases from J, with 18 bases between. The CDR3 spans 16 residues. The germline V gene has CDR1 SGHRS and CDR2 YFSETQ. The CDR3 nucleotides are TGCGCCAGCAGCTTAGGTAGGGCCCTTGGAGGCACTGAAGCTTTCTTT. This codes for CASSLGRALGGTEAFF.

This chain links TRBV6-5 with TRBJ1-5, with D uncertain. The V end was cut by 2 bases, the J end by 0 bases, with 8 bases between. This CDR3 comprises 15 residues. Germline V gene sequence: CDR1 MNHEY, CDR2 SVGAGI. CDR3 DNA sequence: TGTGCCAGCAGTTACCTCGCAGATAGCAATCAGCCCCAGCATTTT. It specifies CASSYLADSNQPQHF.

The rearrangement uses TRBV14 and TRBJ2-1; perhaps TRBD2 as D (6 bases). In germline, CDR1 is SGHDN, CDR2 FVKESK. The CDR3 consists of 15 residues. V was pared by 2 bases and J by 5 bases, with 13 bases between. This chain's CDR3 is CASSQFGTPDNEQFF. The CDR3 bases are TGTGCCAGCAGCCAATTCGGGACTCCGGACAATGAGCAGTTCTTC.

This clonotype was found a few times. The J gene is TRBJ2-1, the V gene TRBV15; D is possibly TRBD2 (5 bases). Deletions cut 5 bases from V and 6 bases from J, with 11 bases between. CDR1 is LNHNV and CDR2 is YYDKDF in the germline V gene (reference sequence). This CDR3 region has 13 residues. DNA of the CDR3: TGTGCCACCAGCGGCCAAACTAGCAATGAGCAGTTCTTC. Its protein is CATSGQTSNEQFF.

The V call is TRBV27, the J call TRBJ2-2; 11 bases line up with TRBD2. The germline gives CDR1 MNHEY, CDR2 SMNVEV (reference sequence). Trimming removed 5 bases from V and 6 bases from J; junction bases left unmatched: 5. This CDR3 spans 15 amino acids. The chain's CDR3 is CASSTSGRGAGELFF. Here the CDR3 DNA reads TGTGCCAGCAGTACTAGCGGGAGAGGAGCCGGGGAGCTGTTTTTT.

This clonotype was picked up a small number of times. Compared with germline, one end of the junction differs, possibly owing to a read error. The chain employs TRBV14 and TRBJ1-2; 7 bases align to TRBD1. CDR3 length equals 13 residues. The V gene's germline CDR1 is SGHDN and CDR2 FVKESK. CDR3 coding DNA: TGTGCCAGCACCCAAAGGGGACAGTGGCGCTACACCTTC. As protein: CASTQRGQWRYTF.

The genes are TRBV7-2 and TRBJ2-5, with TRBD2 as a possible D gene (5 bases). Germline CDR1 is SGHTA and CDR2 is FQGNSA. V dropped 5 bases and J dropped 4 bases, with 11 bases sitting between them. The CDR3 extends over 13 amino acids. Written as DNA, the CDR3 is TGTGCCAGCAGCCGCTCACGGGGAGAGACCCAGTACTTC. Amino acids: CASSRSRGETQYF.